This T cell receptor (beta chain) appears in the sequencing data of a study of shared clonotypes between healthy human individuals. General observations from the study: Limited genetic and exposure-history diversity came from having few donors.

The assay used deep level. The method was immunoSEQ multiplex PCR; TCRdb's version includes in-frame clones alone and lacks a portion of them. The sample gives around 940,000 clones, around 80% of which show up once; about 1.5% is in the top ten. Notes on this clone: Its specificity is unknown.

This sequence was found in a man between 18 and 35 years old in good health. The sequencing sample was made of memory CD4+ T cells sorted from blood. Subset given: CD45RA-negative fraction.

CDR3 protein: CASRGSRGGNEKLFF. The CDR3 DNA is TGTGCCAGCAGAGGGTCCAGGGGGGGGAATGAAAAACTGTTTTTT. The chain joins TRBV6-1 to TRBJ1-4; 7 bases are shared with TRBD1. Trimming cost V 6 bases and J 5 bases; bases outside gene matches: 9. The V gene's germline CDR1 is MNHNS and CDR2 SASEGT. The CDR3 loop spans 15 amino acids.